This T cell receptor (beta chain) appears in the sequencing data of a study of response to subunit inactivated influenza vaccine. The study's findings and limits: The study's authors posited that every seasonal influenza vaccination enlists few new T cells.

Worth noting for this clonotype: What it binds is unknown.

Germline V CDR1 and CDR2: SGHRS, YFSETQ. V was pared by 0 bases and J by 4 bases, with 8 bases between. The CDR3 covers 14 residues. TCRdb re-derived calls from the RT-PCR reads in MiXCR, one entry per CDR3 protein. Here the sample spans 610,000 or so distinct CDR3 sequences, roughly 15% being singletons. The V gene is TRBV5-1, the J gene TRBJ2-1; D is ambiguous. This clonotype was sampled from a man in his fifties who received an inactivated influenza vaccine. The sequences come from PBMCs from blood, collected about 12 days after vaccination. The CDR3 loop is CASSLGDEYNEQFF. CDR3 nucleotides: TGCGCCAGCAGCTTGGGTGACGAGTACAATGAGCAGTTCTTC.